This T cell receptor beta chain was identified in a study of T cell responses to AZD1222 COVID-19 vaccine. Concerning this clone itself: Its antigen remains unidentified.

The germline CDR1 and CDR2 sequences are MNHEY and SVGAGI. V lost 8 bases and J 10 bases, leaving 18 bases between the germline ends. This CDR3 is 14 amino acids long. Measured with immunoSEQ multiplex PCR; TCRdb has only the in-frame clones, and not every one. The sample holds approximately 170,000 clones, 75% to 90% seen once. Study findings and constraints: Mostly white British, mostly female donors; authors suggested clonal diversity may be underestimated. After two AZD1222 doses, spike-specific TCR breadth and depth rose versus day 0. Vaccine-related CD4 TCRs covered spike, predominating at 160-218 and 743-854. Seropositivity was recorded at baseline in only a handful of AZD1222 recipients.

The sequencing used peripheral blood, collected on day 0 of AZD1222 vaccination. The rearrangement links TRBV6-5 to TRBJ1-6; D is perhaps TRBD1 (6 bases). The sequence derives from an adult in good health. CDR3 coding DNA: TGTGCCAGCGCGGGCAGGGGCAGATTCTCACCCCTCCACTTT. Translated: CASAGRGRFSPLHF.